This T cell receptor (beta chain) stems from a study of T cell responses to AZD1222 COVID-19 vaccine. Produced via immunoSEQ multiplex PCR; TCRdb's table is partial and in-frame only. The sample consists of about 61,000 clones, roughly four fifths of them appearing once. This CDR3 is built from 14 residues. The material was peripheral blood, obtained 28 days after the second AZD1222 dose. The source is an adult who received the AZD1222 COVID-19 vaccine. The rearrangement joins TRBV21-1 to TRBJ2-5; TRBD1 was called by the table and not checked on the DNA. TRBV21-1 is designated a pseudogene. CDR3 in DNA: TGTGCCAGCAGCAATATAGGACAGGGAGAGACCCAGTACTTC. Amino acids: CASSNIGQGETQYF.